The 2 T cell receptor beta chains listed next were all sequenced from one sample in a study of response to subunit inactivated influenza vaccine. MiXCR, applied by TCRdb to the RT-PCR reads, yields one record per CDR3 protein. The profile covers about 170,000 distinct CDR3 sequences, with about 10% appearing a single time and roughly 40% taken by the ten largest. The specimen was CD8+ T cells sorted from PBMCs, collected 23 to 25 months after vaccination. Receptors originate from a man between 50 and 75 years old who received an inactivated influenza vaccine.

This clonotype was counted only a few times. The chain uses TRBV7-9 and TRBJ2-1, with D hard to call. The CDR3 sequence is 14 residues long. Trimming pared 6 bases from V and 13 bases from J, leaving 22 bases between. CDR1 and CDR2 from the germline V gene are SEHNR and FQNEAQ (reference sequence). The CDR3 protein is CASRFDSDRPLQFF. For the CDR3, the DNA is TGTGCCAGCAGATTTGATTCCGACCGGCCCCTTCAGTTCTTC.

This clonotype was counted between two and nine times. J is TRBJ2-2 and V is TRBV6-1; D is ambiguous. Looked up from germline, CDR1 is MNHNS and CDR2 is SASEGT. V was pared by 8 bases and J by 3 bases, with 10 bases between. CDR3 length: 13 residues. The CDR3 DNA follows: TGTGCCAGCCGGACGGAGTACACCGGGGAGCTGTTTTTT. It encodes CASRTEYTGELFF.